This T cell receptor (beta chain) appears in the sequencing data of a study of beta chain features in type 1 diabetes (dated by TCRdb to 2016 to 2018). Context from the whole study: Patients and healthy donors did not differ in mean age, gender distribution, total cell number or subset yield. A total of around 110,000,000 sorted cells were examined across all samples, and RNA yield correlated strongly with the number of cells per subset. The study compared TCRB repertoires of sorted circulating CD4+ T cell subsets between recently diagnosed type 1 diabetes patients and matched healthy donors. Whereas all 30 or so donors provided naive and central memory subsets, regulatory and stem cell-like memory subsets were isolated from just 8 patients and about 8 healthy donors.

The entire isolated RNA was reverse transcribed using the High Capacity cDNA Reverse Transcription Kit, and thus expressed TCRB transcripts were sequenced. Deep immunoSEQ sequencing was applied to naive, central memory and regulatory T cell samples, giving an average of approximately 4 million total reads per sample. Sorted cells were lysed in RLT buffer, and RNA was extracted using DNase-treated RNeasy Micro or Mini kits according to cell number. To prevent cross-contamination, each cell subset was processed individually, whereas patient and healthy donor samples were processed jointly. Using the immunoSEQ multiplex PCR, TCRB sequences were amplified from cDNA into 87-bp fragments spanning the CDR3 region. The amplicons were sequenced using the Illumina HiSeq platform. Per the original workflow: Synthetic template baselines were used to correct PCR bias computationally, reads within Hamming distance 2 were collapsed together, and singletons that could not be merged were discarded. Reads were aligned against IMGT to assign V, D and J genes, CDR3 length and insertions or deletions at six rearrangement sites. Within each subset, clonotype counts were normalized to sorted cell number, and only after that were true diversity and Gini coefficients computed with the tcR R package. Repertoire sharing was quantified using the overlap coefficient calculated on TCRB nucleotide sequences. TCRdb limited this immuneACCESS table to in-frame rearrangements with V and J called. A share of clones is missing; checked studies link under half to unresolved V genes, and the rest is unexplained. V and J calls and clone size follow that table, whereas D and trimming were derived from the DNA. In all, the sample holds approximately 60,000 clones, and about 61% of those were seen once. Over 2% of the sample comes from the top ten.

From the germline V gene, CDR1 is SGHRS and CDR2 is YFSETQ. Counted from cysteine to phenylalanine, this CDR3 has 14 amino acids. Here the CDR3 DNA is all that survives: 42 bases in frame from base 1. Germline trimming amounts to 4 bases on V and 5 bases on J, with 3 as the count of junction bases outside the gene matches. From each donor, a single peripheral blood sample of 90 to 150 mL on average was drawn into heparinised tubes. A BD FACSAria II was used to sort naive, central memory, regulatory and stem cell-like memory CD4+ T cells with a panel that included CD45RO, CCR7, CD25, CD127, CD95 and CD27. All sorted populations exceeded 98% purity. PBMCs were separated immediately by Lymphoprep density gradient centrifugation and were stained directly, without being cultured. Samples were stained and sorted in pairs, with one healthy donor and one patient per experiment, so that batch effects were minimized.

Results the study describes overall, beyond this receptor: Naive, central memory and regulatory TCRB repertoires appeared more similar among patients than among healthy donors. HLA sub-analyses involved small numbers of individuals, so any influence of HLA type on TCRB rearrangement remained unresolved. Sequencing cDNA rather than genomic DNA could over-represent highly expressing activated cells, although activation and CD3 levels did not differ between groups. Type 1 diabetes patients showed a moderate but significant shortening of TCRB CDR3 length in all four CD4+ subsets. PCR might favor shorter templates, but patient and control samples were amplified and corrected together, so any skew would affect both groups equally. Fewer insertions and more nucleotide deletions at VDJ recombination sites were observed in patients with type 1 diabetes, implying thymic rearrangement abnormalities.

About this clone itself: The target of this receptor is not known. Base-call qualities are not available, and no considerably larger clone is one nucleotide away.

The source material was Tregs from blood. In light of the paper, this sample's cell subset or site label describes: regulatory CD4+ T cells. The chain uses TRBV5-1 and TRBJ2-7; 13 middle bases align to TRBD2. The sequence came from a woman aged 18-35 years in good health. The DNA reads TGCGCCAGCAGCCAGACTAGCGGGAGGAACGAGCAGTACTTC. The encoded protein is CASSQTSGRNEQYF.